This T cell receptor beta chain was identified during a study of PD-L1 blockade in urothelial cancer. Study information: T cells numbered a median of about 140,000 in the blood samples.

The CDR3 runs 14 residues. The germline gives CDR1 MNHNS, CDR2 SASEGT. Time point meaning: peripheral blood 6 weeks after treatment start. All patients carried locally advanced or metastatic urothelial carcinoma. Profiled with immunoSEQ multiplex PCR; TCRdb holds only in-frame clones, not every one. There are tens of thousands of clones in the sample; about four fifths occur only once, and 3% to 3.5% lies in the top ten. For this clone: Its antigen is unidentified. Mismatch with germline at one junction end may stem from a read error.

Study results and caveats: More expansion of tumor-associated blood clones, seen at 3 weeks, marked durable-benefit patients.

The sample here was PBMCs, taken around atezolizumab (anti-PD-L1) treatment. This receptor was taken from a man between 65 and 79 years old with urothelial cancer. The chain employs TRBV6-1 and TRBJ1-3, with no clear D. The CDR3 DNA follows: TGTGCCAGCAGTCAAGCCCTCTCTGGAAACACCATATATTTT. Translating it yields CASSQALSGNTIYF.